This T cell receptor (beta chain) originates from a study of siplizumab effects on memory and regulatory T cells. Concerning this clone itself: Its matching antigen is unknown.

The CDR3 is 14 residues long. Germline V gene lookup returns CDR1 SGHTA and CDR2 FQGNSA. V lost 7 bases, J lost 0 bases, and 11 bases lay in between. Each sample contributed 96,000 or so TCR templates to the assay. Method: immunoSEQ multiplex PCR; TCRdb's copy keeps in-frame clones and lacks some. The sample includes 100,000 or so clones, 80% to 95% seen only once; the top ten take roughly 0.17%. Findings and limits, study-wide: Naive or memory phenotype assignment was not possible for roughly 75-97% of proliferating CD4+ or CD8+ clones. Under siplizumab, alloreactive sequences traced to unstimulated CD4+ memory cells were significantly reduced. Suppressive capability of dividing Tregs from siplizumab cultures went unverified.

Sequencing was carried out using non-Treg CD4+ T cells sorted from blood. The chain uses TRBV7-2 and TRBJ2-3; D remains unclear. The clonotype originates from a human donor in good health. CDR3 DNA: TGTGCCAGCATCCTCGACCAAAGCACAGATACGCAGTATTTT. Its translation is CASILDQSTDTQYF.